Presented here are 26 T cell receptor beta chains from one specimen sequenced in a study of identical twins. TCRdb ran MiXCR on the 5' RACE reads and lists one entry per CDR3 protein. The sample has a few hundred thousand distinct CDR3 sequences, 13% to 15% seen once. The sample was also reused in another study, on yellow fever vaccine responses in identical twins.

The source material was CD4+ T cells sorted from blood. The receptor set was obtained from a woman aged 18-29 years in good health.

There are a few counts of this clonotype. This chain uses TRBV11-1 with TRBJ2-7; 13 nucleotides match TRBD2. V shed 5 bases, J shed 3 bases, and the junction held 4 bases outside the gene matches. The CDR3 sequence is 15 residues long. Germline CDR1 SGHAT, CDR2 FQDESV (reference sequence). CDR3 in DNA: TGTGCCAGCAGCCAATGGACTAGCGGGAGCTACGAGCAGTACTTC. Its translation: CASSQWTSGSYEQYF.

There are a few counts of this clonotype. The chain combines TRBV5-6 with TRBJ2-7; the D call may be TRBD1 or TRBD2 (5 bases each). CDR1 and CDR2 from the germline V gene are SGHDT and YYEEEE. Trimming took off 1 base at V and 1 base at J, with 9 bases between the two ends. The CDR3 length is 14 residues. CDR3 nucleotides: TGTGCCAGCAGCTTGATTGGGGGATCCTACGAGCAGTACTTC. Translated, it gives CASSLIGGSYEQYF. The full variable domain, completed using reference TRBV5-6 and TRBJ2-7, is DAGVTQSPTHLIKTRGQQVTLRCSPKSGHDTVSWYQQALGQGPQFIFQYYEEEERQRGNFPDRFSGHQFPNYSSELNVNALLLGDSALYLCASSLIGGSYEQYFGPGTRLTVT.

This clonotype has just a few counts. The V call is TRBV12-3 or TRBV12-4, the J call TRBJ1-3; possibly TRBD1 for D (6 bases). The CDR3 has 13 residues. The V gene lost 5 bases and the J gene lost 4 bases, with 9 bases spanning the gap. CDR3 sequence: CASSQGPGNTIYF. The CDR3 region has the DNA TGTGCCAGCAGTCAGGGGCCAGGAAACACCATATATTTT.

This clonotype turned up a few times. DNA of the CDR3: TGTGCCAGCAGTGAAAATAGGGCCCAGGGGGTGTACGAGCAGTACTTC. Translating it yields CASSENRAQGVYEQYF. The chain is built from TRBV7-9 and TRBJ2-7; the match to TRBD1 covers 7 bases. This CDR3 contains 16 residues. The V and J ends lost 6 bases and 4 bases, in that order; junction bases with no gene match: 15. CDR1 SEHNR and CDR2 FQNEAQ come from the germline V gene (reference sequence).

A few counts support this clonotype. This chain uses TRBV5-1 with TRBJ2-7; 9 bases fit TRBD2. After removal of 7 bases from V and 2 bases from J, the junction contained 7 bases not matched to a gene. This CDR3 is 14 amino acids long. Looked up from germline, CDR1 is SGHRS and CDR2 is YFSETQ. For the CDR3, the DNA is TGCGCCAGCCGGGGGCTAGCGGGGCCCTACGAGCAGTACTTC. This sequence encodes CASRGLAGPYEQYF.

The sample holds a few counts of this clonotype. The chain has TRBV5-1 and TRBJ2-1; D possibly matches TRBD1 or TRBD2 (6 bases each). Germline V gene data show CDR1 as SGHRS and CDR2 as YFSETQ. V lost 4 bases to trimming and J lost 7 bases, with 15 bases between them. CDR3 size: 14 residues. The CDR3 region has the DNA TGCGCCAGCAGCCCTCAAGGGGGGCCAAATGAGCAGTTCTTC. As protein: CASSPQGGPNEQFF.

CDR3 in DNA: TGCAGTGCTAGGGCTAGCGCCGACCCGACAGATACGCAGTATTTT. Translated, it gives CSARASADPTDTQYF. The chain employs TRBV20-1 and TRBJ2-3, with TRBD2 as a possible D gene (6 bases). The CDR3 is made up of 15 amino acids. In germline, CDR1 is DFQATT, CDR2 SNEGSKA (reference sequence). Trimming took 3 bases from V and 3 from J, leaving 16 bases between them.

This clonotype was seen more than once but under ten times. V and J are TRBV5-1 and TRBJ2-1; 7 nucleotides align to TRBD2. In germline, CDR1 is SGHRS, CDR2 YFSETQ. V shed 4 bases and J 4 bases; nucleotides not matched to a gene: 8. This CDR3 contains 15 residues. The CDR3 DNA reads TGCGCCAGCAGCGAAGGGCTAGCGGCATACAATGAGCAGTTCTTC. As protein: CASSEGLAAYNEQFF.

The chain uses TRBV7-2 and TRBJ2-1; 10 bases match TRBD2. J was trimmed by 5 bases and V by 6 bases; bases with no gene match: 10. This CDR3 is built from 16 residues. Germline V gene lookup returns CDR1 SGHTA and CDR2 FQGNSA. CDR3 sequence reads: CASSYSGRSRNNEQFF. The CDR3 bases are TGTGCCAGCAGTTATAGCGGGAGGAGTAGAAACAATGAGCAGTTCTTC.

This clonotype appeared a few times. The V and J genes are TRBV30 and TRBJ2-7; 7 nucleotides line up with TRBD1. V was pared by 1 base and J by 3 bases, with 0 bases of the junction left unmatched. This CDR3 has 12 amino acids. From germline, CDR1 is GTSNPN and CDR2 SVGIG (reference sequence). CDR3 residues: CAWSGQGYEQYF. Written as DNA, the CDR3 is TGTGCCTGGAGTGGACAGGGCTACGAGCAGTACTTC.

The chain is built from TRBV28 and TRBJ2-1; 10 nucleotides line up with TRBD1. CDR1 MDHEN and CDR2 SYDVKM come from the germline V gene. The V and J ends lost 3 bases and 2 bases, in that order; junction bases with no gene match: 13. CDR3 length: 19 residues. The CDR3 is CASSFLGQGSINAYNEQFF. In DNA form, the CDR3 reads TGTGCCAGCAGTTTTTTGGGACAGGGGTCTATTAATGCCTACAATGAGCAGTTCTTC.

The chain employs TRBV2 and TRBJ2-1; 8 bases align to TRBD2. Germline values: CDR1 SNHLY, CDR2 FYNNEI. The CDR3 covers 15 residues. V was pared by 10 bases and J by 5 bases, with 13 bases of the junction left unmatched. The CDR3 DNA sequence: TGTGCCACCCGTTTAGCCGGGACTAGTAACAATGAGCAGTTCTTC. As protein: CATRLAGTSNNEQFF.

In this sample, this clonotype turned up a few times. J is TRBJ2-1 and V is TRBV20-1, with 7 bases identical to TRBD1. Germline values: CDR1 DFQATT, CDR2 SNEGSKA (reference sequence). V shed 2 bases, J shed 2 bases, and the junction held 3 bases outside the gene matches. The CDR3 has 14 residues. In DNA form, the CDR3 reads TGCAGTGCTAGAACCGGGACAGCCTACAATGAGCAGTTCTTC. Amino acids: CSARTGTAYNEQFF.

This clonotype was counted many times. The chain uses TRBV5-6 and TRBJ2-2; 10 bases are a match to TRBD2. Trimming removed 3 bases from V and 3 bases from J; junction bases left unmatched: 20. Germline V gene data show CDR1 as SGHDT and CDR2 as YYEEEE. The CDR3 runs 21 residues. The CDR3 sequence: CASSYILYDGSGRTHTGELFF. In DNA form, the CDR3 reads TGTGCCAGCAGCTATATCCTATACGATGGTAGCGGGAGGACCCACACCGGGGAGCTGTTTTTT.

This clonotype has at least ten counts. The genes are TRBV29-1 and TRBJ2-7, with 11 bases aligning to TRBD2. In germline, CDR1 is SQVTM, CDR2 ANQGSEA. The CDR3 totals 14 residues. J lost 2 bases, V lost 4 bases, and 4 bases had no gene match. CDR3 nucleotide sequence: TGCAGCGTTGCGACTAGCGGGGTTACCTACGAGCAGTACTTC. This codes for CSVATSGVTYEQYF.

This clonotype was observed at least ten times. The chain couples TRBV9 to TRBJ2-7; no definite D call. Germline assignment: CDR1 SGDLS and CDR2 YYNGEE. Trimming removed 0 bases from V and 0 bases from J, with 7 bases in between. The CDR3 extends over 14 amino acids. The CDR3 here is CASSVADISYEQYF. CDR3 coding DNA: TGTGCCAGCAGCGTAGCCGATATCTCCTACGAGCAGTACTTC.

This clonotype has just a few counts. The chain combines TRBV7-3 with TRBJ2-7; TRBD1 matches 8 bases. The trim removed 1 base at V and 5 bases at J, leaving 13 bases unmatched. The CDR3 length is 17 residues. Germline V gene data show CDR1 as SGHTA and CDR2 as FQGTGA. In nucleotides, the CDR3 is TGTGCCAGCAGCTTAAACCAATTGACAGGGGCCACAAACGAGCAGTACTTC. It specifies CASSLNQLTGATNEQYF. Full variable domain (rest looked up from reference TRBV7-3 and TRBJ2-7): GAGVSQTPSNKVTEKGKYVELRCDPISGHTALYWYRQSLGQGPEFLIYFQGTGAADDSGLPNDRFFAVRPEGSVSTLKIQRTERGDSAVYLCASSLNQLTGATNEQYFGPGTRLTVT.

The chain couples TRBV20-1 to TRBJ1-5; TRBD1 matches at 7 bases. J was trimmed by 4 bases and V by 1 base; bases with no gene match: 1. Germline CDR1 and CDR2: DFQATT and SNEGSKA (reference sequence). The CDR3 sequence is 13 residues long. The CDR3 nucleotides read TGCAGTGCTAGAGCGGACAGGAATCAGCCCCAGCATTTT. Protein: CSARADRNQPQHF.

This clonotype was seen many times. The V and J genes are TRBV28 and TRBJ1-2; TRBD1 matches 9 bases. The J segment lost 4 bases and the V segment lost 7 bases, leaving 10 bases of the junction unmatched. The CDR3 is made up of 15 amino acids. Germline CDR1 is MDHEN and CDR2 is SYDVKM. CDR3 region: CASTLGQGRAYGYTF. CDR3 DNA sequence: TGTGCCAGCACCTTAGGACAGGGGCGCGCCTATGGCTACACCTTC.

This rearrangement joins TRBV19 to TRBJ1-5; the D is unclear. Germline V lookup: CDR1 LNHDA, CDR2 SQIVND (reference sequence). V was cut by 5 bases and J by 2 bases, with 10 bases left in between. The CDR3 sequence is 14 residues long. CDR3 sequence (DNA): TGTGCCAGTAGTCTGAGGGCGGGCAATCAGCCCCAGCATTTT. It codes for CASSLRAGNQPQHF.

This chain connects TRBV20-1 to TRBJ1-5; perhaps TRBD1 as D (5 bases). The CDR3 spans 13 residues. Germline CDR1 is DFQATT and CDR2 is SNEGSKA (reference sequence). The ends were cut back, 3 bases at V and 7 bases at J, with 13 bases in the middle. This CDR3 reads CSASLQGYQPQHF. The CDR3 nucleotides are TGCAGTGCTAGTCTGCAGGGCTACCAGCCCCAGCATTTT.

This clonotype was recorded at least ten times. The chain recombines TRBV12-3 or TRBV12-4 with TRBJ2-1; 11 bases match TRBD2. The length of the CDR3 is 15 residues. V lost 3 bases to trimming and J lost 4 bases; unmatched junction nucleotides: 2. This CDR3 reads CASSFSGRGYNEQFF. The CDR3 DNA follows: TGTGCCAGCAGTTTTAGCGGGAGGGGTTACAATGAGCAGTTCTTC.

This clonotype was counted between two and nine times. The CDR3, as DNA: TGTGCCAGCAGTGATAAGAGGTGGGGACAGCGCTCCTACGAGCAGTACTTC. This gives the protein CASSDKRWGQRSYEQYF. The chain carries TRBV25-1 and TRBJ2-7; 7 nucleotides line up with TRBD1. Germline loops: CDR1 MGHDK, CDR2 SYGVNS. The CDR3 contains 17 residues. The V segment lost 3 bases and the J segment 0 bases; nucleotides outside the gene matches: 11.

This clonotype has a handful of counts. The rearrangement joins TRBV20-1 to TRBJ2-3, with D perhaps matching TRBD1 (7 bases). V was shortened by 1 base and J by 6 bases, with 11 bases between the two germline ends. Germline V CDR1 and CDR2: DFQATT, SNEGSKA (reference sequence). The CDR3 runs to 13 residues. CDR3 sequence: CSARGAGGDTQYF. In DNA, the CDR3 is TGCAGTGCTAGAGGAGCAGGGGGGGATACGCAGTATTTT.

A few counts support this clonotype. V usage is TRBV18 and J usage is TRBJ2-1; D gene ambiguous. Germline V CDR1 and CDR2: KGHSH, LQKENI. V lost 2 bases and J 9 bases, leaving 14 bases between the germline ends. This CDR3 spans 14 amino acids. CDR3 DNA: TGTGCCAGCTCACCAAGAACGGACCTAGGTGAGCAGTTCTTC. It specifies CASSPRTDLGEQFF.

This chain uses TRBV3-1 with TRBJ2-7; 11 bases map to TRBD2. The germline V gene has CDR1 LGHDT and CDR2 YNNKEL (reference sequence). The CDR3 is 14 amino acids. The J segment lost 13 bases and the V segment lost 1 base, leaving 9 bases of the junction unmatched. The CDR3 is CASSQGIGTSGSYF. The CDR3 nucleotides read TGTGCCAGCAGCCAAGGAATCGGGACTAGCGGTAGCTACTTC.